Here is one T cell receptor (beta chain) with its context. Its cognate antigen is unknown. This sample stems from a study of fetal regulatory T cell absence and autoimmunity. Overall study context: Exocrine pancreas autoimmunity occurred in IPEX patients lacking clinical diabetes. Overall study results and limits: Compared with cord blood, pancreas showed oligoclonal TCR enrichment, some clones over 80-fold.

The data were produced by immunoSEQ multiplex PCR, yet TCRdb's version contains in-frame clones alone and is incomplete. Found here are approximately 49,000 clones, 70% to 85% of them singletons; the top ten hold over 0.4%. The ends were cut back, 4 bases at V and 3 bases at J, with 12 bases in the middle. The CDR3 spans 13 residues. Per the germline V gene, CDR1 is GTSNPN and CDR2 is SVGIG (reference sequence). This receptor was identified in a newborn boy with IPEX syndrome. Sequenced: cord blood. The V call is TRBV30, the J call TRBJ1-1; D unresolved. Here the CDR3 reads CAWNGRSDTEAFF. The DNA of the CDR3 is TGTGCCTGGAACGGCAGGTCGGACACTGAAGCTTTCTTT.